The following is a T cell receptor beta chain sequence with its context. Trimming removed 4 bases from V and 7 bases from J; junction bases left unmatched: 8. Germline values: CDR1 SGHRS, CDR2 YFSETQ. CDR3 length: 13 amino acids. Under the authors' procedure: Cell counts per sample came from amplifying reference gene primers. Repertoires were generated with immunoSEQ multiplex PCR, while TCRdb's copy carries only in-frame clones and drops some. V and J calls plus clone size are reproduced from that table; the DNA served to infer D and trimming. The sample contains tens of thousands of clones, roughly 90% of which appear only once. The sample belongs to a study of blood T cell repertoires in COVID-19. Study background: In each case, the material was cDNA or gDNA derived from T cells, B-cell-depleted T cells, or PBMCs.

Sequencing was carried out using peripheral blood. The chain uses TRBV5-1 and TRBJ2-7; 7 bases fit TRBD1. The TCR sequence derives from a human donor in a cohort sampled during active COVID-19. The CDR3 region has the DNA TGCGCCAGCAGCAGGGGGCCAACGGAGGAGCAGTACTTC. Translation gives CASSRGPTEEQYF. The whole variable domain, remainder taken from reference TRBV5-1 and TRBJ2-7, is KAGVTQTPRYLIKTRGQQVTLSCSPISGHRSVSWYQQTPGQGLQFLFEYFSETQRNKGNFPGRFSGRQFSNSRSEMNVSTLELGDSALYLCASSRGPTEEQYFGPGTRLTVT.